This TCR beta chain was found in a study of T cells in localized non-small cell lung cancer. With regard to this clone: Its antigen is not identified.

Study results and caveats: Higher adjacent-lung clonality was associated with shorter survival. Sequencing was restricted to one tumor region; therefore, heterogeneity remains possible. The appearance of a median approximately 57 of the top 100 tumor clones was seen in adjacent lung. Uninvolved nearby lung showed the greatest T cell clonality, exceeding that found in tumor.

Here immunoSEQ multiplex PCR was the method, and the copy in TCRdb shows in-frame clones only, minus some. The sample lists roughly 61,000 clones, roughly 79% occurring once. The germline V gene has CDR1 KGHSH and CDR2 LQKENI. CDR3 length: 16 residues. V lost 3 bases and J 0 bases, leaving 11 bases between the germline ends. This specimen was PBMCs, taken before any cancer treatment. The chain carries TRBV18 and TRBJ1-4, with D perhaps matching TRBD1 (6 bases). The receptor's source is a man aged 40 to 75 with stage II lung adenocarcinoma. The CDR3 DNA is TGTGCCAGCTCACCGGACAGTCTATCAACTAATGAAAAACTGTTTTTT. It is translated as CASSPDSLSTNEKLFF.